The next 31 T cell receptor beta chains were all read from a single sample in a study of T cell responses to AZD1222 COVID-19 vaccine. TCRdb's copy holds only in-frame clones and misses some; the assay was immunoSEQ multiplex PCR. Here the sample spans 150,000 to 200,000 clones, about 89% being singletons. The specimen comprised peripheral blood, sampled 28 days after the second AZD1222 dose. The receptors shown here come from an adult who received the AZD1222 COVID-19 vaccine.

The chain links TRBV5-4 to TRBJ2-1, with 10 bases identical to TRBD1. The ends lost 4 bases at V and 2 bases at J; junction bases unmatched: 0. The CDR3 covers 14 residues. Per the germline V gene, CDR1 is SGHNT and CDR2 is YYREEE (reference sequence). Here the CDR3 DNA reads TGTGCCAGCAGCGGACAGGGGGCCTACAATGAGCAGTTCTTC. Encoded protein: CASSGQGAYNEQFF.

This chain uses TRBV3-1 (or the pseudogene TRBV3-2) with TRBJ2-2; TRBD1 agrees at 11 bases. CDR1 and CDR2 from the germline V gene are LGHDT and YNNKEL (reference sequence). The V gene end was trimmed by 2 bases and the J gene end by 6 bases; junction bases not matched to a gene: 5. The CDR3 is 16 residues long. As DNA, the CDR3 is TGTGCCAGCAGCCAACACGGACAGGGGGCCTCCGGGGAGCTGTTTTTT. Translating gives CASSQHGQGASGELFF.

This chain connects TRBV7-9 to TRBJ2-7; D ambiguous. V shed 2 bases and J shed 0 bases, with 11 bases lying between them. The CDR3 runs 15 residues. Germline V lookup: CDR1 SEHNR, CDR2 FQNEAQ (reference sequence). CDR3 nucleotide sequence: TGTGCCAGCAGCTTAAGAGTGGCATACTCCTACGAGCAGTACTTC. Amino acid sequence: CASSLRVAYSYEQYF.

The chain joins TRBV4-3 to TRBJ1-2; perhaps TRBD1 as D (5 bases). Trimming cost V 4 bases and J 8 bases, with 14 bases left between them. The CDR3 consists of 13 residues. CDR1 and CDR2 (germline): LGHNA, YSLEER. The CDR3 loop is CASSPHKDTGYTF. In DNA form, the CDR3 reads TGCGCCAGCAGCCCCCATAAGGACACGGGCTACACCTTC.

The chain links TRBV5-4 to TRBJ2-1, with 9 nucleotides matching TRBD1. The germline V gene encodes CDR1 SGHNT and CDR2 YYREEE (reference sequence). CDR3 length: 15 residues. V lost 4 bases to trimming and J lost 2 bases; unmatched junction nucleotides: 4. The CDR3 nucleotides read TGTGCCAGCAGCCCCCGGGACAGGGCCTACAATGAGCAGTTCTTC. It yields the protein CASSPRDRAYNEQFF.

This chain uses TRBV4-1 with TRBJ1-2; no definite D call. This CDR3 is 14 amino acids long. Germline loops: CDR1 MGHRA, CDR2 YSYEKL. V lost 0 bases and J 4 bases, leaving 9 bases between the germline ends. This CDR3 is CASSQDSVGYGYTF. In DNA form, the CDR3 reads TGCGCCAGCAGCCAAGATTCAGTCGGCTATGGCTACACCTTC.

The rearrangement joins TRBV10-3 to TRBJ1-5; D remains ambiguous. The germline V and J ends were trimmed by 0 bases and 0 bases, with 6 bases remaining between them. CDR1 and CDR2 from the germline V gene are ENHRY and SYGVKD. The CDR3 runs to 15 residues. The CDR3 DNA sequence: TGTGCCATCAGTGAGTCGGGGTATAGCAATCAGCCCCAGCATTTT. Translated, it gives CAISESGYSNQPQHF.

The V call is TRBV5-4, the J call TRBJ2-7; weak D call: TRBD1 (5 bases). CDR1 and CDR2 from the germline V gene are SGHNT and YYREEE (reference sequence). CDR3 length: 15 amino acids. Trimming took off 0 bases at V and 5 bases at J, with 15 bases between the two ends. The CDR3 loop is CASSLVPDQGNEQYF. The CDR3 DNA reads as TGTGCCAGCAGCTTGGTCCCGGACCAGGGTAACGAGCAGTACTTC.

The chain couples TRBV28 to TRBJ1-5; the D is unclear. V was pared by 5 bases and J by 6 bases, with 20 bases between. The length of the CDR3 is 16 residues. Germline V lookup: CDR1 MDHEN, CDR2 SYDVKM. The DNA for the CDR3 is TGTGCCAGCAGTACCAGGACCCCGGTCGGAGCTCAGCCCCAGCATTTT. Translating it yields CASSTRTPVGAQPQHF.

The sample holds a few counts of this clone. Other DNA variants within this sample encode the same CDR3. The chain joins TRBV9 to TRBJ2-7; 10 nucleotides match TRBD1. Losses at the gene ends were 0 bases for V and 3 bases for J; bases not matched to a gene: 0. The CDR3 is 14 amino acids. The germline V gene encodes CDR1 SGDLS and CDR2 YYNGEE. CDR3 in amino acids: CASSVGDRGYEQYF. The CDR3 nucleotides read TGTGCCAGCAGCGTAGGGGACAGGGGCTACGAGCAGTACTTC. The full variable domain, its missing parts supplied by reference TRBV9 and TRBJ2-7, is DSGVTQTPKHLITATGQRVTLRCSPRSGDLSVYWYQQSLDQGLQFLIQYYNGEERAKGNILERFSAQQFPDLHSELNLSSLELGDSALYFCASSVGDRGYEQYFGPGTRLTVT.

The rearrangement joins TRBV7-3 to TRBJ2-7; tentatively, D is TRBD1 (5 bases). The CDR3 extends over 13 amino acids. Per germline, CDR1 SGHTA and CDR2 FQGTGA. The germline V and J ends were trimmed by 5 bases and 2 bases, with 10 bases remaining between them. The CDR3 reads CASSPGRAYEQYF. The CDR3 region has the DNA TGTGCCAGCAGCCCGGGCAGGGCCTACGAGCAGTACTTC.

The CDR3 sequence is CASSLAFRDYEQYF. The CDR3 DNA sequence: TGCGCCAGCAGCTTGGCCTTTCGGGACTACGAGCAGTACTTC. The gene calls are TRBV5-1 and TRBJ2-7; the D gene is possibly TRBD2 (5 bases). The V and J ends lost 0 bases and 3 bases respectively, with 10 bases between them. CDR1 and CDR2 from the germline V gene are SGHRS and YFSETQ. This CDR3 comprises 14 residues.

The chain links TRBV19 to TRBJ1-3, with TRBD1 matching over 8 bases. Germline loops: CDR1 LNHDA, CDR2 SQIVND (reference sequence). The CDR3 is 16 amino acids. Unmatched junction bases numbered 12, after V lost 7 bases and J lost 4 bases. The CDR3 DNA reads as TGTGCCAGTATCCCCGGGAGGACAGGGTACGGAAACACCATATATTTT. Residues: CASIPGRTGYGNTIYF.

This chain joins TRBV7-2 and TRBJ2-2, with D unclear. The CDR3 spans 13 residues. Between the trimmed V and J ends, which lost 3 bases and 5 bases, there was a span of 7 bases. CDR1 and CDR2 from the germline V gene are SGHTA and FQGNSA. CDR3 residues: CASSFGNTGELFF. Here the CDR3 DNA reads TGTGCCAGCAGCTTCGGAAATACCGGGGAGCTGTTTTTT.

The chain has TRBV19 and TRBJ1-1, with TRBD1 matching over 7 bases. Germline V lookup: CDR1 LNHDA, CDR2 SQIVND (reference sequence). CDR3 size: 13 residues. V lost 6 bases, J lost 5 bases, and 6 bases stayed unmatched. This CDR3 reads CASRDRVGTEAFF. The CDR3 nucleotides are TGTGCCAGTAGAGACAGGGTCGGTACTGAAGCTTTCTTT.

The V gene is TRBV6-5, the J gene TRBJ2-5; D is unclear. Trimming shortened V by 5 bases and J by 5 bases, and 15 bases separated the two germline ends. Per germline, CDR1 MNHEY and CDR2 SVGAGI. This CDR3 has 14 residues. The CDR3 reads CASSLRPRWETQYF. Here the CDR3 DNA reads TGTGCCAGCAGTCTAAGACCTCGGTGGGAGACCCAGTACTTC.

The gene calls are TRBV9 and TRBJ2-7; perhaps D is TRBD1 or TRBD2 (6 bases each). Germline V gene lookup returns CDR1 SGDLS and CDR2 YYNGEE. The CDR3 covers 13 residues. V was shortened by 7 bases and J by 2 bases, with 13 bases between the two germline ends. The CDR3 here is CASGGTLTYEQYF. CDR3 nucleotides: TGTGCCAGCGGGGGGACACTTACCTACGAGCAGTACTTC.

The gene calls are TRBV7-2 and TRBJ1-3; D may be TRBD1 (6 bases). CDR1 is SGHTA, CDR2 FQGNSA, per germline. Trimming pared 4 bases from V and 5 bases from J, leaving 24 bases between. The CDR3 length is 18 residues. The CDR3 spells CASSSDPLIQGWRNTIYF. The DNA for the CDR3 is TGTGCCAGCAGCTCCGACCCCCTAATACAGGGTTGGAGAAACACCATATATTTT.

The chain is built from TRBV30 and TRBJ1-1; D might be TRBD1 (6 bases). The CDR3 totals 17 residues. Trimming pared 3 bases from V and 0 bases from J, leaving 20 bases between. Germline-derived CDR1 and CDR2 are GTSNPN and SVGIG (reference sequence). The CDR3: CAWSPRQVEGLNTEAFF. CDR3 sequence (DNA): TGTGCCTGGAGCCCCCGACAGGTAGAAGGCTTGAACACTGAAGCTTTCTTT.

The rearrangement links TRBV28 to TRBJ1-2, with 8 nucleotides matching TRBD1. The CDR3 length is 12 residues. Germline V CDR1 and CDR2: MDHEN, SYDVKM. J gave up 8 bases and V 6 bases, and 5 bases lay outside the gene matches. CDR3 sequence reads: CASSQDREGYTF. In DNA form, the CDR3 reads TGTGCCAGCAGCCAGGACAGGGAGGGCTACACCTTC.

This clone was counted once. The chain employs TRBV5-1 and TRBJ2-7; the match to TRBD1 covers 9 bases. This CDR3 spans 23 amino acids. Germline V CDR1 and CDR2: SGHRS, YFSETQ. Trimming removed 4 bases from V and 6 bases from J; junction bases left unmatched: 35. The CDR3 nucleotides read TGCGCCAGCAGCCAACCGAGCGGGACAGGGAAACTAGTTAAGGCCCGGGATTTTTCCGAGCAGTACTTC. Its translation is CASSQPSGTGKLVKARDFSEQYF.

CDR3 coding DNA: TGTGCCACCAGTGGGACAGGGGGCATAGAGCCCCAGCATTTT. The encoded protein is CATSGTGGIEPQHF. The V call is TRBV24-1, the J call TRBJ1-5, with TRBD1 matching 11 bases. The CDR3 is 14 amino acids. The ends lost 5 bases at V and 8 bases at J; junction bases unmatched: 4. The germline V gene has CDR1 KGHDR and CDR2 SFDVKD.

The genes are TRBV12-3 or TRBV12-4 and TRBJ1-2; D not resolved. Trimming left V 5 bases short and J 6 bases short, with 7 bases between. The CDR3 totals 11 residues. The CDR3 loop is CASSRADGYTF. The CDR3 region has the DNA TGTGCCAGCAGTCGGGCGGATGGCTACACCTTC.

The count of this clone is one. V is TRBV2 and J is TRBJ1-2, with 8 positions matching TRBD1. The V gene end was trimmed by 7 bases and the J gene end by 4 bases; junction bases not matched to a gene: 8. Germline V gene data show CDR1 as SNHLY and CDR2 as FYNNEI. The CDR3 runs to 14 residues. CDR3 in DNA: TGTGCCAGCATGGAGGACAGGGTCCTCTATGGCTACACCTTC. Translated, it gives CASMEDRVLYGYTF.

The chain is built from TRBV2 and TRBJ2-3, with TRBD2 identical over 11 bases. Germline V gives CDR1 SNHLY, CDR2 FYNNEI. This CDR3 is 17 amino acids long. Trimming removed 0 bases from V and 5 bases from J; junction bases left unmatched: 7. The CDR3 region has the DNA TGTGCCAGCAGTGAAGCGTATAGCGGGAGGGCCGAAGATACGCAGTATTTT. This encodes CASSEAYSGRAEDTQYF. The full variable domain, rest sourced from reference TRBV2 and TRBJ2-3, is EPEVTQTPSHQVTQMGQEVILRCVPISNHLYFYWYRQILGQKVEFLVSFYNNEISEKSEIFDDQFSVERPDGSNFTLKIRSTKLEDSAMYFCASSEAYSGRAEDTQYFGPGTRLTVL.

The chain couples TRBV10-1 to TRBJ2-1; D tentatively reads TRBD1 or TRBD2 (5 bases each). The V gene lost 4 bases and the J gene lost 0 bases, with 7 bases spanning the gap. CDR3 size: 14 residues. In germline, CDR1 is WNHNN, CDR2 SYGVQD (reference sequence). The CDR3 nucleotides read TGCGCCAGCAGTGGGGGGAGCTCCTACAATGAGCAGTTCTTC. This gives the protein CASSGGSSYNEQFF.

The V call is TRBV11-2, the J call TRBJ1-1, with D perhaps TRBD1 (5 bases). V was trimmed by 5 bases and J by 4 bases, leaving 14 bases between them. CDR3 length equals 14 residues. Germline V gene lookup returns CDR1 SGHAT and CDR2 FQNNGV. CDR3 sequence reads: CASSPDGGGTEAFF. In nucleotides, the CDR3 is TGTGCCAGCAGCCCCGACGGGGGGGGCACTGAAGCTTTCTTT. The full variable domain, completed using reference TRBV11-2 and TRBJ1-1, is EAGVAQSPRYKIIEKRQSVAFWCNPISGHATLYWYQQILGQGPKLLIQFQNNGVVDDSQLPKDRFSAERLKGVDSTLKIQPAKLEDSAVYLCASSPDGGGTEAFFGQGTRLTVV.

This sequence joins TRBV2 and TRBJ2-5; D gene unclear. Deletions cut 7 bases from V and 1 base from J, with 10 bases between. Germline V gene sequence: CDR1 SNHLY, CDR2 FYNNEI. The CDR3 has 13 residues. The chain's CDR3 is CASTGRLQETQYF. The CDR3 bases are TGTGCCAGCACCGGACGGCTCCAAGAGACCCAGTACTTC.

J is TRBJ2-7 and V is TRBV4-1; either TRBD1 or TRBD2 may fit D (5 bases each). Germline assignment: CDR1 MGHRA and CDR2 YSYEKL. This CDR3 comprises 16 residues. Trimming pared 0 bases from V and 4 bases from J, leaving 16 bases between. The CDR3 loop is CASSQDPGTVAYEQYF. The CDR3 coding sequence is TGCGCCAGCAGCCAAGACCCCGGGACGGTCGCATACGAGCAGTACTTC.

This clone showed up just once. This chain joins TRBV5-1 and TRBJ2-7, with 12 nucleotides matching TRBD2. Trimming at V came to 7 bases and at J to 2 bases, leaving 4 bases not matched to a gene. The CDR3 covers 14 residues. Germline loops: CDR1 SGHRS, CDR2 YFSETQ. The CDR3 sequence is CASQLAGGPYEQYF. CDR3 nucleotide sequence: TGCGCCAGCCAACTAGCGGGAGGTCCCTACGAGCAGTACTTC.

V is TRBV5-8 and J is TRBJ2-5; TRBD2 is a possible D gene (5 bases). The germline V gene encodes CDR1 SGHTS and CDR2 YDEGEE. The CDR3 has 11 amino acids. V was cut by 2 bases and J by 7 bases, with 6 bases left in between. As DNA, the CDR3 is TGTGCCAGCAGCTTACTAGGGACCCAGTACTTC. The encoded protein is CASSLLGTQYF. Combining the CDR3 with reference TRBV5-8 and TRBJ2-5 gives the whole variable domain EAGVTQSPTHLIKTRGQQATLRCSPISGHTSVYWYQQALGLGLQFLLWYDEGEERNRGNFPPRFSGRQFPNYSSELNVNALELEDSALYLCASSLLGTQYFGPGTRLLVL.